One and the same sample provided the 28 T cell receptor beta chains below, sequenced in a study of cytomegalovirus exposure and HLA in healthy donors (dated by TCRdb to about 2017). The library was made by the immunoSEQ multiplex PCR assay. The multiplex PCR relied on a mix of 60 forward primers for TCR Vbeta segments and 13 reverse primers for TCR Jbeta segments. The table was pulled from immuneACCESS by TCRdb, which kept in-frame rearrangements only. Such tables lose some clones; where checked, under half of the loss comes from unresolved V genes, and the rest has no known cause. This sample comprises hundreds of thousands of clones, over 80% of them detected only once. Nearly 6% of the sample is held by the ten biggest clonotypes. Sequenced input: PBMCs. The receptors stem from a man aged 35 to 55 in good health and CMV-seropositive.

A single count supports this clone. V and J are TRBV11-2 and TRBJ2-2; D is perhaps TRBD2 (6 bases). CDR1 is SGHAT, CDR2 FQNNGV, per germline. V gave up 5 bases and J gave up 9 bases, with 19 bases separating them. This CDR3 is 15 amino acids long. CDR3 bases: TGTGCCAGCAGCGACCGGACCGCCGGGAGTCGGGAGCTGTTTTTT. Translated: CASSDRTAGSRELFF.

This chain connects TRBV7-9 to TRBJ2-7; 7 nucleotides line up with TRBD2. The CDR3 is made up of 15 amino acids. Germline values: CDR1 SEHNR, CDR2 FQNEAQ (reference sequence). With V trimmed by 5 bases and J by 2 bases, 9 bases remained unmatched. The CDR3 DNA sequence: TGTGCCAGCAGCCCCCCCGCGGGAGCGCCCTACGAGCAGTACGTC. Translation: CASSPPAGAPYEQYV.

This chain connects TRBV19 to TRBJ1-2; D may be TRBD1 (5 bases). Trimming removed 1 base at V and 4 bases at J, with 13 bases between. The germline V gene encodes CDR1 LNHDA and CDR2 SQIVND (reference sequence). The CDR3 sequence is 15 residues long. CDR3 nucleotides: TGTGCCAGTAGTATAGGACAGATGGATATCTATGGCTACACCTTC. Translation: CASSIGQMDIYGYTF.

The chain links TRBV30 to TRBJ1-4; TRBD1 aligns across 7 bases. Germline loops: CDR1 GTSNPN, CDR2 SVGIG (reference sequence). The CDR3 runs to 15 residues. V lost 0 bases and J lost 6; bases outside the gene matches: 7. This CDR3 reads CAWSVNLGQHEKLFF. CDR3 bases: TGTGCCTGGAGTGTGAATCTGGGACAGCATGAAAAACTGTTTTTT.

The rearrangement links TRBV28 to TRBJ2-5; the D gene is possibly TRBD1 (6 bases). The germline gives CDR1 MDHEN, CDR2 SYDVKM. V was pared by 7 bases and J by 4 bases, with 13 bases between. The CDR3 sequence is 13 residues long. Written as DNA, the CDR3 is TGTGCCAGCATTTCAGGGGAAGCAGAGACCCAGTACTTC. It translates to CASISGEAETQYF.

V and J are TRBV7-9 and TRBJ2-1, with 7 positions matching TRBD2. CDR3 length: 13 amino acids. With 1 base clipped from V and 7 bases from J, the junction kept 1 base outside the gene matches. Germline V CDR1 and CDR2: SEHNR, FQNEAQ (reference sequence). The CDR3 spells CASSLVGGNEQFF. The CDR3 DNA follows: TGTGCCAGCAGCTTAGTGGGGGGGAATGAGCAGTTCTTC.

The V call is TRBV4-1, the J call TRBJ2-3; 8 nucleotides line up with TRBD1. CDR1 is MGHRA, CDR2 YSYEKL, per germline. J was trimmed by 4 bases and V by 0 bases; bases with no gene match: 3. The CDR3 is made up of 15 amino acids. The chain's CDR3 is CASSQDIQGADTQYF. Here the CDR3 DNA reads TGCGCCAGCAGCCAAGATATACAGGGGGCAGATACGCAGTATTTT.

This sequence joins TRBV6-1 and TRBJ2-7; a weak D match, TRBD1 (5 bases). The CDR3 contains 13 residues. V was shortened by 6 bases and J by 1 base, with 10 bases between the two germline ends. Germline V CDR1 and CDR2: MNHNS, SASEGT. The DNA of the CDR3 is TGTGCCAGCAGACTGACAGAATCCTACGAGCAGTACGTC. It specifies CASRLTESYEQYV.

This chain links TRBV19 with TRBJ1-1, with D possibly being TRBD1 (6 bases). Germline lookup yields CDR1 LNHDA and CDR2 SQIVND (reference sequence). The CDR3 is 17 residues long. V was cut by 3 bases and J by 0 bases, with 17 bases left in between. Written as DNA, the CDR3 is TGTGCCAGTAGTATTCCAGGGGTTTCTACCTTGAACACTGAAGCTTTCTTT. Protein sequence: CASSIPGVSTLNTEAFF.

The CDR3 DNA reads TGCGCCAGCAGCTTGGTTGGAGGGCGGGGGATCGACACTGAAGCTTTCTTT. Translating it yields CASSLVGGRGIDTEAFF. The J gene is TRBJ1-1, the V gene TRBV5-1, with a possible D match to TRBD1 (5 bases). The germline V gene encodes CDR1 SGHRS and CDR2 YFSETQ. The CDR3 is 17 amino acids. The V end lost 0 bases, the J end lost 3 bases, and 18 bases lay between the germline ends. The entire variable domain, with the rest obtained from reference TRBV5-1 and TRBJ1-1, is as follows: KAGVTQTPRYLIKTRGQQVTLSCSPISGHRSVSWYQQTPGQGLQFLFEYFSETQRNKGNFPGRFSGRQFSNSRSEMNVSTLELGDSALYLCASSLVGGRGIDTEAFFGQGTRLTVV.

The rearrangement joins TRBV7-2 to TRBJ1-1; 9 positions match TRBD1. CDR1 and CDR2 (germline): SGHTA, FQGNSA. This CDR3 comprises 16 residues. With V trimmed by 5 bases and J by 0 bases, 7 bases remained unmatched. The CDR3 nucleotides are TGTGCCAGCAGCCCGAAGGACAGGGGTATGAACACTGAAGCTTTCTTT. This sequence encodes CASSPKDRGMNTEAFF.

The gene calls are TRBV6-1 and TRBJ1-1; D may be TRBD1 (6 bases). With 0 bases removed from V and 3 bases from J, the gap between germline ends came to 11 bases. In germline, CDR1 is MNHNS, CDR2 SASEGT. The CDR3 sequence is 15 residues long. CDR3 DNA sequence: TGTGCCAGCAGTGAAGCCGGTGGGGGCTACACTGAAGCTTTCTTT. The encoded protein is CASSEAGGGYTEAFF.

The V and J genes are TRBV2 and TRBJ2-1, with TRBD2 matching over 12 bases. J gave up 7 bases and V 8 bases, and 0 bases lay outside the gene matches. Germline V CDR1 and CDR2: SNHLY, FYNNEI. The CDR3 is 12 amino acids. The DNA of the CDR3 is TGTGCCAGCGGGACTAGCGGGAATGAGCAGTTCTTC. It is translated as CASGTSGNEQFF.

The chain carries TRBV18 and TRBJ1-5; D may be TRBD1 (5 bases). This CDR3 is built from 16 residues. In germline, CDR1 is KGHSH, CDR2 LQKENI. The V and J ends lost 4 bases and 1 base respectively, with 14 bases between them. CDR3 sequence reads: CASSLGQSASNQPQHF. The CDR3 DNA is TGTGCCAGCTCACTAGGACAATCGGCGAGCAATCAGCCCCAGCATTTT.

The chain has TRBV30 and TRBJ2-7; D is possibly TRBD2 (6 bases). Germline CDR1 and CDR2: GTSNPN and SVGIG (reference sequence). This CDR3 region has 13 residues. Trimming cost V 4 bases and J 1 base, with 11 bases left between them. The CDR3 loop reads CAWTPGGSYEQYF. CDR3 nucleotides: TGTGCCTGGACCCCCGGGGGATCCTACGAGCAGTACTTC.

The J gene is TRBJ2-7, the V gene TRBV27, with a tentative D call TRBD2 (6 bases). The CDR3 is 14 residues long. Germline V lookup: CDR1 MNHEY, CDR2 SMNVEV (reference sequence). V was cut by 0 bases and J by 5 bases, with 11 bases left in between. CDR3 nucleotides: TGTGCCAGCAGTTTATCGATAACTAGCAACGAGCAGTACGTC. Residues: CASSLSITSNEQYV.

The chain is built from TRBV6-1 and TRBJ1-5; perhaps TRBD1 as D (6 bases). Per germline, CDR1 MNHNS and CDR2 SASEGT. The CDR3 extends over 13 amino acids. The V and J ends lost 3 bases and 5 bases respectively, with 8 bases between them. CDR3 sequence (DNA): TGTGCCAGCAGTGAGTACAGGGATCAGCCCCAGCATTTT. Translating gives CASSEYRDQPQHF.

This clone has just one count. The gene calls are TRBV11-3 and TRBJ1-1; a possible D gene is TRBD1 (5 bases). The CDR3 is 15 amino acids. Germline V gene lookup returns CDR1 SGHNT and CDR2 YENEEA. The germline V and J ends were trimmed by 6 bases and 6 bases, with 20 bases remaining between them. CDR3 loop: CASRRWGVGGAEAFF. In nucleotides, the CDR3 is TGTGCCAGCAGGAGATGGGGAGTCGGGGGGGCTGAAGCTTTCTTT.

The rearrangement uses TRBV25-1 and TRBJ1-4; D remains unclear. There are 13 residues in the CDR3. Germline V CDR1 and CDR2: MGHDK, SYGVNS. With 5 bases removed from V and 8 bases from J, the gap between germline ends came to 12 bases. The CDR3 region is CASSTRGKEKLFF. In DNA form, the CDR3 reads TGTGCCAGCAGTACTAGAGGGAAGGAAAAACTGTTTTTT.

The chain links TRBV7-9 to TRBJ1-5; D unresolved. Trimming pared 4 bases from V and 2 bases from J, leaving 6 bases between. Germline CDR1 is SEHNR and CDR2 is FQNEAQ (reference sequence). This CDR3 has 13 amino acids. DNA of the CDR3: TGTGCCAGCAGCTCCTCGGGCAATCAGCCCCAGCATTTT. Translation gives CASSSSGNQPQHF.

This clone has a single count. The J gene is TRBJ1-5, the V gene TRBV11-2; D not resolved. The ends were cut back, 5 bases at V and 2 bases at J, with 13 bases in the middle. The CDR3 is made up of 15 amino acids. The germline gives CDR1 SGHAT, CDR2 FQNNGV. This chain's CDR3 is CASSKDYSGNQPQHF. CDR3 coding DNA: TGTGCCAGCAGCAAGGACTATAGTGGCAATCAGCCCCAGCATTTT.

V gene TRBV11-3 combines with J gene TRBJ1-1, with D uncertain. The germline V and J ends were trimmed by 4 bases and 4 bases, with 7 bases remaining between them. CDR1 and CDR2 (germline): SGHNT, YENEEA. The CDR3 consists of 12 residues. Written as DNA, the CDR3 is TGTGCCAGCAGCTCGGGAATCACTGAAGCTTTCTTT. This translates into CASSSGITEAFF.

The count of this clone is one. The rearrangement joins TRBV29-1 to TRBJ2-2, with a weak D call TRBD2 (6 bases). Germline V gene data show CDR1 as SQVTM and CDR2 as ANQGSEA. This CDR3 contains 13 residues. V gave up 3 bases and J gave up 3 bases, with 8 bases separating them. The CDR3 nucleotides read TGCAGCGTTGATAGCGGACACACCGGGGAGCTGTTTTTT. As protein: CSVDSGHTGELFF.

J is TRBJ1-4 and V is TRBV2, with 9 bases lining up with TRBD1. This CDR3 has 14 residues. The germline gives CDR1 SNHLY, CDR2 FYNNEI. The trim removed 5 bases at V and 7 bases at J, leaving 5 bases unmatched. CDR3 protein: CASSPTGGIEKLFF. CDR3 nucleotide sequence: TGTGCCAGCAGTCCCACAGGGGGCATTGAAAAACTGTTTTTT. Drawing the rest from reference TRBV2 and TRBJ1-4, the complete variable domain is EPEVTQTPSHQVTQMGQEVILRCVPISNHLYFYWYRQILGQKVEFLVSFYNNEISEKSEIFDDQFSVERPDGSNFTLKIRSTKLEDSAMYFCASSPTGGIEKLFFGSGTQLSVL.

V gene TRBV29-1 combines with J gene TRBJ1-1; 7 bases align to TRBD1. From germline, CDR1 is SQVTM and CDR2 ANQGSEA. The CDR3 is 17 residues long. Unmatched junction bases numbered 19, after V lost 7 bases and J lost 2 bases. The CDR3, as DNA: TGCAGCGCCGTGGGTGGAATTTCCGGGACAGTAAACACTGAAGCTTTCTTT. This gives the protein CSAVGGISGTVNTEAFF.

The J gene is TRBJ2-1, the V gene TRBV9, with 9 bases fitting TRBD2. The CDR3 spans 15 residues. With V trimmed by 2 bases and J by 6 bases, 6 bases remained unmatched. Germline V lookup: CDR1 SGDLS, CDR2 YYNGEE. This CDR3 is CASSVSGSPLNEQFF. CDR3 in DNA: TGTGCCAGCAGCGTTAGCGGGAGCCCCCTCAATGAGCAGTTCTTC.

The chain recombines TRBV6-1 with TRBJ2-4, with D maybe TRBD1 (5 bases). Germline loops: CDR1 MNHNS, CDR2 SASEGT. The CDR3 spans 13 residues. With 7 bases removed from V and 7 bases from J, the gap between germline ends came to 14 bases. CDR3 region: CASISQGLNIQYF. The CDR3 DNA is TGTGCCAGCATTAGTCAGGGTCTGAACATTCAGTACTTC.

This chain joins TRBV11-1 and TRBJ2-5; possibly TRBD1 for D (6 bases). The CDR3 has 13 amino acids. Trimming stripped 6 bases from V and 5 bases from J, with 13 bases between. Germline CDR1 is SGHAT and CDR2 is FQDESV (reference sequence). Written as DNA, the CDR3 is TGTGCCAGCAGGCCGCAGGGGATGGAGACCCAGTACTTC. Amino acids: CASRPQGMETQYF.